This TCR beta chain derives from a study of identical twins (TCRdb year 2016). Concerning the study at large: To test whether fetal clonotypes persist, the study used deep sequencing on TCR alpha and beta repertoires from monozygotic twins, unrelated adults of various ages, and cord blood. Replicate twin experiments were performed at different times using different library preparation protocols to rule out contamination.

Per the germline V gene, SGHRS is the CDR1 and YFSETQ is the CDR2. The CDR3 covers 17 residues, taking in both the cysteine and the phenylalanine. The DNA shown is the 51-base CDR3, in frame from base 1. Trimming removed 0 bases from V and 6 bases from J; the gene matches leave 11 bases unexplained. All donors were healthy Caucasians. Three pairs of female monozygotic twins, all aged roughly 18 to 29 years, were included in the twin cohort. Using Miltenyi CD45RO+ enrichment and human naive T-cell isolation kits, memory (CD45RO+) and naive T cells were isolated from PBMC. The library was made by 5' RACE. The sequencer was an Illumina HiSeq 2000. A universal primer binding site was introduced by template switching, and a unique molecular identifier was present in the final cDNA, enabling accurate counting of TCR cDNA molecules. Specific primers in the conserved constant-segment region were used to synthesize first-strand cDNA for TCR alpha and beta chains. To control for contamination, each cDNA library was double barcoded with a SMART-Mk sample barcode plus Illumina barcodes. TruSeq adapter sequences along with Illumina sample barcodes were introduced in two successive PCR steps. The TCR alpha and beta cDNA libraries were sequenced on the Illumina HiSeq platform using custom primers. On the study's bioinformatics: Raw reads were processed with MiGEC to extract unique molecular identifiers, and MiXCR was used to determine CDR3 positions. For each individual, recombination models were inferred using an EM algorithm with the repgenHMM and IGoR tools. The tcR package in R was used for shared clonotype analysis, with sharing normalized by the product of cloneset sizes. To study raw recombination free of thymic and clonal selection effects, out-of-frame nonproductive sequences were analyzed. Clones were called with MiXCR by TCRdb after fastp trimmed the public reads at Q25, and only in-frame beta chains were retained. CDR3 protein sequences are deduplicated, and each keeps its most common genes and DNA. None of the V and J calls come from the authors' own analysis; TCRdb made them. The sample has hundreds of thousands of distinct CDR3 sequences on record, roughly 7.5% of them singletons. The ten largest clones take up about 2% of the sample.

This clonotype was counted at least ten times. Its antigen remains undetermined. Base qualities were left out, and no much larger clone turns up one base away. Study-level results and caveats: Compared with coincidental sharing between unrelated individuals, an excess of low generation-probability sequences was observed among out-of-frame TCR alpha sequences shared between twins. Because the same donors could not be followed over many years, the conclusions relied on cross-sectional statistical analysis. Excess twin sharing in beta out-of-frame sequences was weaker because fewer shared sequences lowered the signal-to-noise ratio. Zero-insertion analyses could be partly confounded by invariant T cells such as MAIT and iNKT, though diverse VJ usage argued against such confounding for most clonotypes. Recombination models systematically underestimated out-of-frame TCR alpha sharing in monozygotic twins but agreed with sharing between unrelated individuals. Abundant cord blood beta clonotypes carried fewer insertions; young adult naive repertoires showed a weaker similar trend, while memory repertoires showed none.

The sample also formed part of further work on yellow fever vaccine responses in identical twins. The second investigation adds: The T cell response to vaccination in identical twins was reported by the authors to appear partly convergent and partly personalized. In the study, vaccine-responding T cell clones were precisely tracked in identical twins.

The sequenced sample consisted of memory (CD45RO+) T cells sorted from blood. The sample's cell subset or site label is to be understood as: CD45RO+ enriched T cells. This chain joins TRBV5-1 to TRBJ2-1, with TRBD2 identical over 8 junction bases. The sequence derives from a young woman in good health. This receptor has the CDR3 CASSLDPSGGGRNEQFF. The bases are TGCGCCAGCAGCTTGGACCCTTCGGGGGGGGGACGCAATGAGCAGTTCTTC.